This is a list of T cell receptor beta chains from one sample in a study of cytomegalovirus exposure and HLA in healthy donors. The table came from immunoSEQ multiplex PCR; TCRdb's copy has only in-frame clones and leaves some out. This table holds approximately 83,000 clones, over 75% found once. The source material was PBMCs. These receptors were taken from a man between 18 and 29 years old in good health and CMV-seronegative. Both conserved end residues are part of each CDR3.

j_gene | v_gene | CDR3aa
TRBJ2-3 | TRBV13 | CASSLEAAGGSTDTQYF
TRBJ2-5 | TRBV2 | CASSQDAGETQYF
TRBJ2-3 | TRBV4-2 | CASSQALAGSQYF
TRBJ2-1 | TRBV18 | CASSPIQSFGNEQFF
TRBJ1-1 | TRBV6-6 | CASSYSGASNTEAFF
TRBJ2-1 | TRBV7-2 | CASSLAGGLPNEQFF
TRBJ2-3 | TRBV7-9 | CSSSEGGGLLTATQYF
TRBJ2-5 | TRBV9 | CASSGPGSKETQYF
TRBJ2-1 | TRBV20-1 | CSARREDEQFF
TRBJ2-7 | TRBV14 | CASSRAASYEQYF
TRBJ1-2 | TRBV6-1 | CASSGQGAGYGYTF
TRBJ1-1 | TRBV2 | CASKPRRRMNTEAFF
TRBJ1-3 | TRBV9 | CASSVGVGTGTRSGNTIYF
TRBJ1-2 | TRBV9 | CASSVGAQGRGYTF
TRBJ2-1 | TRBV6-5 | CASSRDRISYNEQFF
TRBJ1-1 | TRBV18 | CASSPPRGGIEAFF
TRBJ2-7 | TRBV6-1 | CATRDTRLSYEQYF
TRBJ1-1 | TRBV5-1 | CASSSQTVLNTEAFF
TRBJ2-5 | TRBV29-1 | CSVGGRSGETQYF
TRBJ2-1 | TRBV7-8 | CASSLGASPPMPSYNEQFF
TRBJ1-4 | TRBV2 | CASSRDRGNEKLFF
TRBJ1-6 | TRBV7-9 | CASSLTGGSYNSPLHF
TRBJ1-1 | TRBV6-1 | CASPLEAGGEAFF
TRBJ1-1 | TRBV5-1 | CASSPAPLAGTNTEAFF
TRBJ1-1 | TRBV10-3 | CAISVISGGNTEAFF
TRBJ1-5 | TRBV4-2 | CASSPPGQGGGPQHF
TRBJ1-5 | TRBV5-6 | CASSLGQGADQPQHF
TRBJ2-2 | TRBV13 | CASSLRVRWTEGSKAGELFF
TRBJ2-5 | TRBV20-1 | CSAKRLVIDF
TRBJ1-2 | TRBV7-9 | CASSLSGEYGYTF
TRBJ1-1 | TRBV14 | CASSQVPQGSNTEAFF
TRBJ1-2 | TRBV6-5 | CASSPWGQGPGYTF
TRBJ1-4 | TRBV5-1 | CASSLGVGVSNEKLFF
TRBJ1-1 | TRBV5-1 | CASSFRGKGTEAFF
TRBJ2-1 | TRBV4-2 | CASSQVAGGNEQFF
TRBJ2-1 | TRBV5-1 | CASSLGLAGLSSYNEQFF
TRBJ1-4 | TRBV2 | CASRTGEGVEKLFF
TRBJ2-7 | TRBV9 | CASSVTDSPSSYEQYF
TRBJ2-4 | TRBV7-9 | CASSPDRASGIQYF
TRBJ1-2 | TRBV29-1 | CSVDRVGRGQPNYGYTF
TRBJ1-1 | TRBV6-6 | CASSGRQRNTEAFF
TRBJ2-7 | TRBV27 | CASRPGTGAPYF
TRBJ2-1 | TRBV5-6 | CASSLTLAGGPYEQFF
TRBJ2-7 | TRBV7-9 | CASSLGPGLYEQYF
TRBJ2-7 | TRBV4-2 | CASSRGGYEQYF
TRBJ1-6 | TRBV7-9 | CASSRGQTNSPLHF
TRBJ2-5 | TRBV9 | CASSGGGTGETQYF
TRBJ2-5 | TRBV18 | CASSQTGVETQYF
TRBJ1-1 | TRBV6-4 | CASRPHSGGATNTEAFF
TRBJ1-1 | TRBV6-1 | CASRITRNTEAFF
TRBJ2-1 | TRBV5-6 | CASSLGLAGAKQFF
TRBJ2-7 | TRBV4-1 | CASSQSGTSFHEQYF
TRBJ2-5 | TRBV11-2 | CASSLNRGGGGGQETQYF